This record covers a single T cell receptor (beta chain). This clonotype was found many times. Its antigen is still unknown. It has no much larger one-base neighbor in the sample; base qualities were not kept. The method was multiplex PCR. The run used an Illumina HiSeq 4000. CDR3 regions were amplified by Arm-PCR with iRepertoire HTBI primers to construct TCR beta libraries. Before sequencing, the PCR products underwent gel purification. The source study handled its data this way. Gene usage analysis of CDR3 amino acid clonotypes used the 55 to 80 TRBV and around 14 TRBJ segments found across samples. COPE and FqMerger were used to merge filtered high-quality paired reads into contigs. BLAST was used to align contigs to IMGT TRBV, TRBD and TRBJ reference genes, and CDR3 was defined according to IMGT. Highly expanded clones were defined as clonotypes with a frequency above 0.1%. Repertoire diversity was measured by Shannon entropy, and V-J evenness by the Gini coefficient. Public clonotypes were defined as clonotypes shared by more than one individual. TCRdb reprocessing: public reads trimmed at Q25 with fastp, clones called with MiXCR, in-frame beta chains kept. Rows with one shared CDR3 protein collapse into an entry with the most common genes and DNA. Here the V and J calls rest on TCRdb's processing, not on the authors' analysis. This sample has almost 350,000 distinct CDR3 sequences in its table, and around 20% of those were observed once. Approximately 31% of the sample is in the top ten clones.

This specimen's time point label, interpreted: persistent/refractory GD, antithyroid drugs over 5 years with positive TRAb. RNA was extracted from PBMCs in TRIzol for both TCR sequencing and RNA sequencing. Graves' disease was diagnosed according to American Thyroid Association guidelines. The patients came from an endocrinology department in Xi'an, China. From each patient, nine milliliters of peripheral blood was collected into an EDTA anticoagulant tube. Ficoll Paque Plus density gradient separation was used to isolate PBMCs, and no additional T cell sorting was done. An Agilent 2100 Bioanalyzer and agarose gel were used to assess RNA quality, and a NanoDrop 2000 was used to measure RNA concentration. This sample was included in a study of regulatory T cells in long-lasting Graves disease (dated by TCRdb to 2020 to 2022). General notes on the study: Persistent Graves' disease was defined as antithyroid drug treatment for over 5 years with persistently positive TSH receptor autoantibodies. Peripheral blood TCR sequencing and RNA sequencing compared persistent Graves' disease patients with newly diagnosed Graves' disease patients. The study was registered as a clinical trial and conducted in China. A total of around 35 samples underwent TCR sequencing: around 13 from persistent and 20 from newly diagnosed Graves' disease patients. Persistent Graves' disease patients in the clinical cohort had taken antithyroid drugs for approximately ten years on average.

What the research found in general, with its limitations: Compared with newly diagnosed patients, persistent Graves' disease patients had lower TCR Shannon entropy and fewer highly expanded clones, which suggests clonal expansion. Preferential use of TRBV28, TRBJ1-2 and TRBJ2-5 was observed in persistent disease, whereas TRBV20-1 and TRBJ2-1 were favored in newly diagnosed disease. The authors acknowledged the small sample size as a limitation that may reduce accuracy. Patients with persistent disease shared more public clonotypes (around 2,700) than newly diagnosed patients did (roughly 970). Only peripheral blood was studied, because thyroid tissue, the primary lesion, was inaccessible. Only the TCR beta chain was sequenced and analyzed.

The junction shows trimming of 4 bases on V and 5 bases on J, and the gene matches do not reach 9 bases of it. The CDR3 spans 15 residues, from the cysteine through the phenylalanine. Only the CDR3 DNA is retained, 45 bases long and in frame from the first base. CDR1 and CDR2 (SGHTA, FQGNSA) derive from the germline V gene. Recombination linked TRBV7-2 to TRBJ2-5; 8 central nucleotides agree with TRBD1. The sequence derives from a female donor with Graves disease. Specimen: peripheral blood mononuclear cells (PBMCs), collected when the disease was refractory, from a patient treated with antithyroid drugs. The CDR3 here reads CASSSTGDRWETQYF. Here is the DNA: TGTGCCAGCAGCTCGACAGGGGACCGTTGGGAGACCCAGTACTTC.